The T cell receptor (beta chain) under discussion was sequenced for a study of cytomegalovirus exposure and HLA in healthy donors. Findings and limits, study-wide: Many donors carried some public TCRs, although rarity characterized most TCR sequences. There were reportedly fewer N-insertions in an Asian-associated ancestry cluster than the approximately 600-donor mean, in a later analysis. Exclusion applied to some V segments, including TRBV6-2 and TRBV6-3, as they were indistinguishable. Accurate prediction of HLA-A and HLA-B alleles (for most subjects) was reportedly achieved from TCR beta sequences.

In regard to this clone: Its antigen is as yet unknown.

13 Jbeta primers and 60 Vbeta primers were used for the PCR. Libraries were prepared by immunoSEQ multiplex PCR; TCRdb keeps only in-frame clonotypes and omits some of them. The data hold 150,000 to 200,000 clones, with around three quarters observed a single time. This CDR3 comprises 17 residues. Looked up from germline, CDR1 is SGHRS and CDR2 is YFSETQ. Trimming removed 4 bases from V and 4 bases from J; junction bases left unmatched: 14. Sequenced sample: PBMCs. The source is a woman aged 25 to 39 in good health and CMV-seronegative. The chain uses TRBV5-1 and TRBJ1-2; 9 bases match TRBD1. The chain's CDR3 is CASSPSWTGALGYGYTF. As DNA, the CDR3 is TGCGCCAGCAGCCCAAGTTGGACAGGGGCTTTAGGCTATGGCTACACCTTC.